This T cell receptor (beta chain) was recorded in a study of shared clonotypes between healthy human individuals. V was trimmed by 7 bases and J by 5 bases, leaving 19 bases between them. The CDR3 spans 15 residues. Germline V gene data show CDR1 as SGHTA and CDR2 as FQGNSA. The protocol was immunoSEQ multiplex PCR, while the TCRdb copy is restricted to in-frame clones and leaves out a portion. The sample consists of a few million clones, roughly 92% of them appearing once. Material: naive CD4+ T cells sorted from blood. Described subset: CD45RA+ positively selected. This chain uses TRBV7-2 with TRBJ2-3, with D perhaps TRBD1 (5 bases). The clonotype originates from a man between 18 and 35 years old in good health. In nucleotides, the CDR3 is TGTGCCAGCACCCTAGAGGCCAGGGTAAAAGATACGCAGTATTTT. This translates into CASTLEARVKDTQYF.